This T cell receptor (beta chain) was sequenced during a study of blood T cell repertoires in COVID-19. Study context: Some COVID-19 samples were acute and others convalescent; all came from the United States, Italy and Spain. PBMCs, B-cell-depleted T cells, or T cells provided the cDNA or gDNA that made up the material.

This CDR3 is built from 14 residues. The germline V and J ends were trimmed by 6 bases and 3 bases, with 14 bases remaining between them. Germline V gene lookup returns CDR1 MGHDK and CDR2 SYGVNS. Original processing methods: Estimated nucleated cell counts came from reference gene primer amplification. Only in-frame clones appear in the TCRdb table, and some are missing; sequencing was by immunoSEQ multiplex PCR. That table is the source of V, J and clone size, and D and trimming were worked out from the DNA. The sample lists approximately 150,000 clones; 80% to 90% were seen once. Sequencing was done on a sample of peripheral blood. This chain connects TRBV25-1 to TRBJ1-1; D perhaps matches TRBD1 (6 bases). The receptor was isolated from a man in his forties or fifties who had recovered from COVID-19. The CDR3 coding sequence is TGTGCCAGCAGAGCAGGGGTATCTCACACTGAAGCTTTCTTT. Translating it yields CASRAGVSHTEAFF.